These T cell receptor beta chains were read from a single sample in a study of blood T cell repertoires in COVID-19. Clones were sequenced by immunoSEQ multiplex PCR, and TCRdb holds only the in-frame ones, with some missing. The sample has some 300,000 clones; approximately 89% are singletons. The sample consisted of peripheral blood. These receptor sequences come from a woman in her thirties who had recovered from COVID-19. Both conserved end residues are part of each CDR3. Fields, in order: clone size, V gene, J gene, D gene, CDR3 DNA, CDR3 protein. D genes are given only for firm matches. Not every row has a clone size; where given, it reads once, few, many or a size class.

-	TRBV5-1	TRBJ2-2	-	TGCGCCAGCAGCTTGGGAGGGAATCCCCTCACCGGGGAGCTGTTTTTT	CASSLGGNPLTGELFF
once	TRBV19	TRBJ2-5	-	TGTGCCAGTAGTCTGACATTTCAAGAGACCCAGTACTTC	CASSLTFQETQYF
-	TRBV11-2	TRBJ2-5	TRBD2	TGTGCCAGCAGTCGGGGTGGACTAGCGGGGGGGCCAGAGACCCAGTACTTC	CASSRGGLAGGPETQYF
many	TRBV3-1/TRBV3-2	TRBJ2-5	TRBD2	TGTGCCAGCAGCCAAGCTAGCGGGGGTATTGGTGAGACCCAGTACTTC	CASSQASGGIGETQYF
-	TRBV7-3	TRBJ2-2	-	TGTGCCAGCAGCTTAACGGCAGGGTCCGGGGAGCTGTTTTTT	CASSLTAGSGELFF
-	TRBV5-1	TRBJ2-5	TRBD2	TGCGCCAGCAGCTTGACGGCGGGGGGGTACGAGACCCAGTACTTC	CASSLTAGGYETQYF
-	TRBV4-1	TRBJ1-4	-	TGCGCCAGCAGCGTAGACTCAACTAATGAAAAACTGTTTTTT	CASSVDSTNEKLFF
-	TRBV5-6	TRBJ2-6	-	TGTGCCAGCAGCTATGGGATCGGGGTTGGGGCCAACGTCCTGACTTTC	CASSYGIGVGANVLTF
-	TRBV18	TRBJ1-6	-	TGTGCCAGCCGAGGGGCGGGGGACCTTCCAAGGAGCTCCTATAATTCACCCCTCCACTTT	CASRGAGDLPRSSYNSPLHF
-	TRBV29-1	TRBJ2-5	TRBD2	TGCAGCGCTCGAGGGACTAGCATACAAGAGACCCAGTACTTC	CSARGTSIQETQYF
-	TRBV2	TRBJ2-3	-	TGTGCCAGCAGTGCAGTTTTTCCTAGCACAGATACGCAGTATTTT	CASSAVFPSTDTQYF